This is a list of T cell receptor beta chains from one sample in a study of T cells in localized non-small cell lung cancer. Profiled with immunoSEQ multiplex PCR; TCRdb holds only in-frame clones, not every one. The sample holds tens of thousands of clones, around 83% seen once. The source was PBMCs, collected before any cancer treatment. Receptors originate from a man between 35 and 75 years old with stage II lung adenocarcinoma. Both conserved end residues are part of each CDR3. The D gene is left open where the match is weak. Some rows mark clone size as missing; the rest say once, few, many or name a class of expanded clone.

clone_size	d_call	v_call	j_call	cdr3_nt	cdr3_aa
-	-	TRBV5-1	TRBJ2-7	TGCGCCAGCAGCTTGGGAACGGGAGAGGATTACGAGCAGTACTTC	CASSLGTGEDYEQYF
-	TRBD1	TRBV9	TRBJ1-4	TGTGCCAGCAGCCCACAGGGGTTCGGTAATGAAAAACTGTTTTTT	CASSPQGFGNEKLFF
-	-	TRBV7-6	TRBJ1-2	TGTGCCAGCAGCTCATCGCTAGACCCGCAGGGCTATGGCTACACCTTC	CASSSSLDPQGYGYTF
-	-	TRBV4-2	TRBJ2-1	TGTGCCAGCAGCCAAATATTAATCGATGAGCAGTTCTTC	CASSQILIDEQFF
-	-	TRBV5-1	TRBJ2-7	TGCGCCAGCAGCTTGGACAGGGCACGAAGGGAGCAGTACTTC	CASSLDRARREQYF
medium-sized	-	TRBV2	TRBJ1-5	TGTGCCAGCAGTGAAGCAGGGAGGCAGCCCCAGCATTTT	CASSEAGRQPQHF
-	-	TRBV14	TRBJ1-6	TGTGCCAGCATTGGGGAAAAGTCCTATAATTCACCCCTCCACTTT	CASIGEKSYNSPLHF
-	TRBD2	TRBV27	TRBJ2-7	TGTGCCAGCAGTTTATTAACTAGCGGGAGACCTAACGAGCAGTACTTC	CASSLLTSGRPNEQYF
-	TRBD1	TRBV7-7	TRBJ2-3	TGTGCTAGCAGCCTTCGGACAGGGCGGCCGCAGTATTTT	CASSLRTGRPQYF
-	-	TRBV6-6	TRBJ2-7	TGTGCCAGCAGTTACAGGAGGGACACATACGAGCAGTACTTC	CASSYRRDTYEQYF
-	-	TRBV10-3	TRBJ1-5	TGTGCCATCAGTGAAGACAGAAGCAATCAGCCCCAGCATTTT	CAISEDRSNQPQHF
-	-	TRBV27	TRBJ2-2	TGTGCCAGCAGTTTTCAGGGACCCGGGGAGCTGTTTTTT	CASSFQGPGELFF
once	-	TRBV7-9	TRBJ2-1	TGTGCCAGCAGCTTAGACGGCGGTTCCTACAATGAGCAGTTCTTC	CASSLDGGSYNEQFF
-	-	TRBV19	TRBJ1-2	TGTGCCAGTAGCTCAGGGTTTGGTGGCTACATCTTC	CASSSGFGGYIF
once	TRBD2	TRBV28	TRBJ2-5	TGTGCCAGCAGCGAGGCTAGCGGGAGGGCCCTCGGGACCCAGTACTTC	CASSEASGRALGTQYF
-	-	TRBV7-9	TRBJ2-1	TGTGCCAGCAGCCCGGGGCTCCCCAATCCAGATGAGCAGTTCTTC	CASSPGLPNPDEQFF
-	TRBD1	TRBV4-3	TRBJ1-1	TGCGCCAGCAGCCATCCCGGGACAGGAGATACCGCGGGGACTGAAGCTTTCTTT	CASSHPGTGDTAGTEAFF
-	-	TRBV29-1	TRBJ2-1	TGCAGCGTTCGAAACCCAGCGGAAGGGATCGGCAATGAGCAGTTCTTC	CSVRNPAEGIGNEQFF
few	TRBD1	TRBV19	TRBJ1-2	TGTGCCAGTAGTATCGAGGGACAGCGATACTATGGCTACACCTTC	CASSIEGQRYYGYTF
-	TRBD2	TRBV12-5	TRBJ2-5	TGTGCTAGTGGTTCCCCGATAGCGGGAGAGACCCAGTACTTC	CASGSPIAGETQYF
few	-	TRBV19	TRBJ1-2	TGTGCCAGTAGTGACAGGCCCTCCTATGGCTACACCTTC	CASSDRPSYGYTF
-	TRBD1	TRBV18	TRBJ1-4	TGTGCCAGCTCACCCCAGGGACAGGAGGAAAAACTGTTTTTT	CASSPQGQEEKLFF
-	-	TRBV27	TRBJ1-4	TGTGCCAGCAGTTTATACGCCTACTCGGGCCAGGAAAAACTGTTTTTT	CASSLYAYSGQEKLFF
-	-	TRBV11-1	TRBJ1-2	TGTGCCAGCAGCGATACACTAGGGGCTGGCTACACCTTC	CASSDTLGAGYTF
-	TRBD1	TRBV5-6	TRBJ1-1	TGTGCCAGCAGCCCGGGACAGCGAAGGAACACTGAAGCTTTCTTT	CASSPGQRRNTEAFF
-	-	TRBV5-1	TRBJ2-1	TGCGCCAGCAGCTTGGGACAGTACAATGAGCAGTTCTTC	CASSLGQYNEQFF
-	-	TRBV7-3	TRBJ1-1	TGTGCCAGCAGCTTAGTTGGGAACACTGAAGCTTTCTTT	CASSLVGNTEAFF
-	-	TRBV6-5	TRBJ2-5	TGTGCCAGCAGCTACATGGGGACAGAGACCCAGTACTTC	CASSYMGTETQYF
-	TRBD1	TRBV27	TRBJ2-7	TGTGCCAGCAGTTTACGACAGGGGCTCTACGAGCAGTACTTC	CASSLRQGLYEQYF
-	-	TRBV19	TRBJ1-2	TGTGCCAGTAGTATAGGCGCGGGGCTGGACTATGGCTACACCTTC	CASSIGAGLDYGYTF
-	TRBD2	TRBV7-3	TRBJ2-1	TGTGCCAGCAGCACCGGGACTAGCGGAACCTACAATGAGCAGTTCTTC	CASSTGTSGTYNEQFF
-	TRBD1	TRBV30	TRBJ1-4	TGTGCCTGGAGTGTACCTAATATGACAGGGAGAGAAAAACTGTTTTTT	CAWSVPNMTGREKLFF
-	-	TRBV7-6	TRBJ1-3	TGTGCCAGCAGCATGGACACATTAAACACCATATATTTT	CASSMDTLNTIYF
-	-	TRBV4-3	TRBJ2-2	TGCGCCGCCGGGGACGGGGGTCCCTTGAACACCGGGGAGCTGTTTTTT	CAAGDGGPLNTGELFF
-	-	TRBV7-9	TRBJ2-3	TGTGCCAGCAGCTCCAGGGCCCCTGGGACAGATACGCAGTATTTT	CASSSRAPGTDTQYF
-	TRBD1	TRBV6-1	TRBJ1-6	TGTGCCAGCAGTGAACCGGGACAGGGATTAAATTCACCCCTCCACTTT	CASSEPGQGLNSPLHF
few	-	TRBV18	TRBJ1-1	TGTGCCAGCTCACCATCGGCTCTATTGGACACTGAAGCTTTCTTT	CASSPSALLDTEAFF